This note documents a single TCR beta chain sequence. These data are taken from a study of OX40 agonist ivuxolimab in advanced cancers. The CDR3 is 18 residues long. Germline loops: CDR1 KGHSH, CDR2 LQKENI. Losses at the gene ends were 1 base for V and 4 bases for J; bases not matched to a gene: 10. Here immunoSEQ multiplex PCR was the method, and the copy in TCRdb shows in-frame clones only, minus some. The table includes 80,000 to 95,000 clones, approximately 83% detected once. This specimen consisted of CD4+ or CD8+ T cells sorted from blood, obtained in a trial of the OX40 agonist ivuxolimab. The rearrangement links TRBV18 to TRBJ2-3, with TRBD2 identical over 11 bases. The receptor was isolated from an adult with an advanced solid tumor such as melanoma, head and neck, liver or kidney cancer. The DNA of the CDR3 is TGTGCCAGCTCACCACTAGCGGGGGGGACCCGAAGGGCAGATACGCAGTATTTT. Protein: CASSPLAGGTRRADTQYF.